This T cell receptor (beta chain) appears in the sequencing data of a study of OX40 agonist ivuxolimab in advanced cancers. Study overall: The study treated patients with ivuxolimab, an agonistic anti-OX40 (CD134) antibody. Those enrolled were around 87% male, with a mean age of roughly 62 years and ages from about 20 to 90. Findings and caveats of the study: Clonal expansion from baseline to week 6 occurred in both CD4+ and CD8+ T cells.

This CDR3 has 15 residues. Germline CDR1 and CDR2: KGHSH and LQKENI. V was cut by 2 bases and J by 2 bases, with 12 bases left in between. Comments on this clone: As yet, its antigen is unknown.

Generated by immunoSEQ multiplex PCR, the TCRdb table keeps only in-frame clones and is missing some. This table has fewer than 110,000 clones, less than 95% appearing once. Sequencing was performed on CD4+ or CD8+ T cells sorted from blood, taken in a trial of the OX40 agonist ivuxolimab. This receptor was obtained from an adult with an advanced solid tumor such as melanoma, head and neck, liver or kidney cancer. The V gene is TRBV18, the J gene TRBJ2-5; a weak D match, TRBD2 (5 bases). In nucleotides, the CDR3 is TGTGCCAGCTCACCATTAGAGGGATCTCAAGAGACCCAGTACTTC. It codes for CASSPLEGSQETQYF.